Sequencing of this T cell receptor beta chain was carried out in a study of early T cells in non-severe SARS-CoV-2 infection. Study at large: With bulk RNA from unsorted whole blood as input, sequencing yielded unpaired chains. Whole-study results and caveats: A preference for anti-spike CD8 responses marked VDJdb matching, which missed private and CD4 specificities.

The sample holds a few counts of this clonotype. Its antigen is currently unknown. Researchers attached unique molecular identifiers to individual cDNA molecules. MiXCR, applied by TCRdb to the 5' RACE reads, yields one record per CDR3 protein. The table has 50,000 or so distinct CDR3 sequences, about 13% seen once. This clonotype was obtained from an adult who was a healthcare worker with PCR-confirmed SARS-CoV-2 infection or an uninfected control (not recorded which). Sequences were obtained from whole blood.

The CDR3 coding sequence is TGTGCCAGCAGTTTATTTCCTAGCGGGAGGGGCGAGCAGTACTTC. It codes for CASSLFPSGRGEQYF. The chain employs TRBV27 and TRBJ2-7; 12 bases agree with TRBD2. The CDR3 spans 15 residues. Germline lookup yields CDR1 MNHEY and CDR2 SMNVEV (reference sequence). J gave up 6 bases and V 1 base, and 4 bases lay outside the gene matches.